By share, the clone carrying this TCR beta chain counts as medium-sized. The entry originates in a study of HIV-infected patients and healthy controls. The CDR3 has 13 amino acids. Germline V CDR1 and CDR2: SQVTM, ANQGSEA. Trimming cost V 5 bases and J 3 bases, with 11 bases left between them. Approximately 510 ng RNA was reverse transcribed with alpha and beta constant-region primers. Alpha and beta chain libraries were made separately by chain-specific third strand synthesis with multiplexing indices. One entry per CDR3 protein, called by TCRdb with MiXCR from the 5' RACE reads. The table lists some 13,000 distinct CDR3 sequences, roughly 9.9% of them singletons, with around 6.8% in the top ten. The repertoire came from unfractionated whole blood and reflected all unsorted peripheral T cells.

Material: blood. The chain couples TRBV29-1 to TRBJ2-1; D is ambiguous. The sequence derives from an adult in good health. The CDR3 is CSVRRQHYNEQFF. CDR3 coding DNA: TGCAGCGTTCGCCGGCAACACTACAATGAGCAGTTCTTC.